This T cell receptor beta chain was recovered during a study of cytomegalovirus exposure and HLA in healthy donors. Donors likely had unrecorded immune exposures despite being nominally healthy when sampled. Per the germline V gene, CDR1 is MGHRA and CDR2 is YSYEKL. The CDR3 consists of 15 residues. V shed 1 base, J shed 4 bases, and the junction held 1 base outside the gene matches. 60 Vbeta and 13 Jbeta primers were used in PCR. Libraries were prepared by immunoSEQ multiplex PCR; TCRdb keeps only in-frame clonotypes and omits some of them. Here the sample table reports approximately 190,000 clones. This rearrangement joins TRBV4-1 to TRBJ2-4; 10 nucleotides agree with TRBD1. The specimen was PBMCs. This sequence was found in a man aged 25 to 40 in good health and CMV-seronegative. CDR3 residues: CASSQAGQGKNIQYF. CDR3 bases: TGCGCCAGCAGCCAAGCGGGACAGGGGAAAAACATTCAGTACTTC.